This T cell receptor beta chain comes out of a study of T cell responses to AZD1222 COVID-19 vaccine (dated by TCRdb to about 2021). Study-wide context: TCR sequencing covered more than 230 trial participants: about 210 given two doses of AZD1222 and around 26 given two doses of MenACWY control vaccine. Trial participants were enrolled by age into 18-55, 56-69 and 70-plus year subgroups, with about 150, 28 and 57 TCR-sequenced participants respectively. On the study overall, not on this receptor specifically: Nearly half of unique spike-specific TCRs reportedly recognized epitopes outside regions mutated in the B.1.351 and B.1.1.7 variants. Only five or six AZD1222 recipients were SARS-CoV-2 seropositive at baseline, limiting conclusions about previously exposed vaccinees. In the small 56-69-year group, the increase in depth fell short of significance, most likely because of low power. CD4 TCRs associated with the vaccine covered the entire spike protein, and the dominant responses were in regions 160-218 and 743-854. Most participants were white British and females outnumbered males, and the authors suggested that clonal diversity may have been underestimated. Because no samples from the day 14 peak response were available, repertoires could be characterized only after the peak T cell response. After two AZD1222 doses, spike-specific TCR breadth and depth were significantly higher than at day 0 and than in MenACWY recipients.

The CDR3 regions of human TCRbeta chains were analyzed by immunosequencing. The source study handled its data this way. Repertoire TCRs were checked for matches against a reference library of SARS-CoV-2-specific TCRs that had been generated using the MIRA antigen-specificity platform. Breadth was defined as the fraction of unique TCRs that were SARS-CoV-2-associated, and depth was defined as the fraction of total T cells that were SARS-CoV-2-associated. Each spike-specific TCR was assigned to its reactive spike region and to a CD4 or CD8 class using the MIRA data. Log10-transformed breadth and depth values were compared by one-way ANOVA with Sidak's multiple comparisons tests. The table was pulled from immuneACCESS by TCRdb, which kept in-frame rearrangements only. Such tables lose some clones; where checked, under half of the loss comes from unresolved V genes, and the rest has no known cause. The DNA gave D and trimming, while V, J and clone size come from that table. This sample lists over 30,000 clones; 88% were detected once. The top ten clones comprise over 20% of the sample.

Taken with the paper, the label for time point translates to: about 28 days (+/-7) after the second vaccine dose. This specimen's treatment or condition label, per the study, means: meningococcal conjugate vaccine given as trial control. Vaccinee samples were obtained from the UK trials COV001 and COV002, which included a single-blind randomized controlled phase 2/3 trial of AZD1222 (ChAdOx1 nCoV-19) in healthy adults. For TCRbeta chain sequencing, PBMC samples from trial participants were taken at day 0 and at day 28 after the second dose. Turning to this clone: The antigen it binds to is not known. One base away there is no much larger clone; base qualities are not given.

The source is an adult who received the MenACWY meningococcal vaccine as a control. Sequenced material: peripheral blood, taken 28 days after the second dose of the MenACWY control vaccine.

The nucleotide sequence is given as TGTGCCAGCAGTTTATTCAGGACAGGGCGAGGGGAGACCCAGTACTTC. The encoded protein is CASSLFRTGRGETQYF. The sequence links TRBV28 to TRBJ2-5; the junction holds 8 bases that match TRBD1. Counted from cysteine to phenylalanine, this CDR3 has 16 amino acids. CDR3 DNA only is kept here, 48 bases in frame from base 1. CDR1 and CDR2 are read off the germline V gene as MDHEN and SYDVKM. The germline V and J ends show losses of 1 base and 5 bases respectively, and no gene match explains 9 bases of the junction.